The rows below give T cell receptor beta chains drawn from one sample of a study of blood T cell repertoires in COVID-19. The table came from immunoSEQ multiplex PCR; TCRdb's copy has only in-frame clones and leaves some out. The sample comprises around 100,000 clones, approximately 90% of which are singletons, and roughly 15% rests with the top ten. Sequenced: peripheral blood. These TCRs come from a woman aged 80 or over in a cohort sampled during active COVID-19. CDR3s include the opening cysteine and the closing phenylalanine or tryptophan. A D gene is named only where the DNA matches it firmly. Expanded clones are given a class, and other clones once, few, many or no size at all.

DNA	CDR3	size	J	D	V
TGTGCCAGCCGATCAGGGGGCGGGGGTTTCTATGGCTACACCTTC	CASRSGGGGFYGYTF	many	TRBJ1-2	TRBD1	TRBV27
TGTGCCATCCCGGGGGGGGTGGCGTCTGGGGAGCTGTTTTTT	CAIPGGVASGELFF	-	TRBJ2-2	TRBD2	TRBV10-3
TGTGCCAGCCACCCGGACAGGGGGCCCACTGAAGCTTTCTTT	CASHPDRGPTEAFF	-	TRBJ1-1	TRBD1	TRBV27
TGTGCCAGCTCACCGAGCCCGACAGGGGGCGGACAGCCCCAGCATTTT	CASSPSPTGGGQPQHF	-	TRBJ1-5	TRBD1	TRBV18
TGTGCCAGCAGCCAAGCTCCTAATGGCTACACCTTC	CASSQAPNGYTF	-	TRBJ1-2	-	TRBV3-1/TRBV3-2
TGTGCCAGCAGTGAATCCCGACTAGGCAATCAGCCCCAGCATTTT	CASSESRLGNQPQHF	-	TRBJ1-5	-	TRBV6-1
TGTGCCACCAGCAGATCCGTCGGGGGAGATGAAAAACTGTTTTTT	CATSRSVGGDEKLFF	-	TRBJ1-4	-	TRBV15
TGTGCCAGCAGTGAATCCGGGATGAATCAGCCCCAGCATTTT	CASSESGMNQPQHF	-	TRBJ1-5	-	TRBV25-1
TGTGCCAGCAGCGTAAGAGGGACAGGGCTGGATGGCTACACCTTC	CASSVRGTGLDGYTF	once	TRBJ1-2	TRBD1	TRBV9
TGTGCCAGCAGCCAAGGTACTAGCGGGGGCTCGACAGATACGCAGTATTTT	CASSQGTSGGSTDTQYF	-	TRBJ2-3	TRBD2	TRBV3-1/TRBV3-2
TGTGCCAGCAGTTTGGAGAACAATGAGCAGTTCTTC	CASSLENNEQFF	-	TRBJ2-1	-	TRBV28
TGTGCCAGCTCACCTGGGACAGGTGCCAATGAGCAGTTCTTC	CASSPGTGANEQFF	-	TRBJ2-1	TRBD1	TRBV18
TGTGCCAGCAGTAGCTCTGGGACTATTCGATGGGGTAGCACCGGGGAGCTGTTTTTT	CASSSSGTIRWGSTGELFF	-	TRBJ2-2	TRBD2	TRBV27
TGTGCCACCAACCGTAAGGAGACGAAATACAATGAGCAGTTCTTC	CATNRKETKYNEQFF	once	TRBJ2-1	-	TRBV15
TGTGCCAGCAGCTTGGTTCTGGGTTGGGGCGCGAGCACCGGGGAGCTGTTTTTT	CASSLVLGWGASTGELFF	few	TRBJ2-2	-	TRBV5-6
TGTGCCAGCAGGAGGCAGGGGTTCATCACCGGGGAGCTGTTTTTT	CASRRQGFITGELFF	-	TRBJ2-2	-	TRBV6-5
TGTGCCATCAGTGACGCAGGGGTCCCCGGATTAACCTCTGGAAACACCATATATTTT	CAISDAGVPGLTSGNTIYF	many	TRBJ1-3	-	TRBV10-3
TGCAGCGTCTTTGCGGGGGCAAACTATGGCTACACCTTC	CSVFAGANYGYTF	-	TRBJ1-2	-	TRBV29-1
TGTGCCAGCACCTTGGGCAGCCAAGAGACCCAGTACTTC	CASTLGSQETQYF	-	TRBJ2-5	-	TRBV11-2
TGTGCCAGTGGACAGGGGTCCTATGGCTACACCTTC	CASGQGSYGYTF	-	TRBJ1-2	TRBD1	TRBV19
TGTGCCAGCAGACCCCGTCGACGCACAGGGATGAACACCGGGGAGCTGTTTTTT	CASRPRRRTGMNTGELFF	-	TRBJ2-2	-	TRBV7-9
TGTGCCACCAGTGATGCCCGGGAAACCAGGATCACCGGGGAGCTGTTTTTT	CATSDARETRITGELFF	-	TRBJ2-2	-	TRBV24-1
TGTGCCAGTAGAAAAGACACCCTCCACACAGATACGCAGTATTTT	CASRKDTLHTDTQYF	-	TRBJ2-3	-	TRBV19
TGTGCCAGCAGCAAAGCCACTGGACAGGGACAAGAGACCCAGTACTTC	CASSKATGQGQETQYF	-	TRBJ2-5	-	TRBV21-1
TGTGCCAGCAGCTCACGACAGGGGCCAGAGACCCAGTACTTC	CASSSRQGPETQYF	-	TRBJ2-5	TRBD1	TRBV3-1/TRBV3-2
TGTGCCAGCAGCCCGAGGGGACAGACGAACACCGGGGAGCTGTTTTTT	CASSPRGQTNTGELFF	-	TRBJ2-2	TRBD1	TRBV9
TGTGCCAGTAGTACCATCTACCTTAGCGGGGGGAGGGCAGATACGCAGTATTTT	CASSTIYLSGGRADTQYF	-	TRBJ2-3	TRBD2	TRBV19
TGTGCCAGCAGTCGCGGGGGGAAGAATTACGAGCAGTACTTC	CASSRGGKNYEQYF	-	TRBJ2-7	TRBD2	TRBV6-5
TGTGCCATCAGTGAGAGGGGTGTCCAAGAGACCCAGTACTTC	CAISERGVQETQYF	-	TRBJ2-5	-	TRBV10-3
TGCGCCAGCTGCACAGGGTCGAACACTGAAGCTTTCTTT	CASCTGSNTEAFF	-	TRBJ1-1	-	TRBV5-1
TGTGCCAGCTCACTGTACGAGGGAAAAGAGACCCAGTACTTC	CASSLYEGKETQYF	-	TRBJ2-5	-	TRBV18
TGTGCCAGCAGCACAGGGTTGGGGGATGAAAAACTGTTTTTT	CASSTGLGDEKLFF	-	TRBJ1-4	-	TRBV7-2
TGTGCCAGCAGCCAAACTAGTCCCCCCTACGAGCAGTACTTC	CASSQTSPPYEQYF	once	TRBJ2-7	-	TRBV3-1/TRBV3-2
TGTGCGGGAGCCACTAGCGGGACGGGTAATGAGCAGTTCTTC	CAGATSGTGNEQFF	-	TRBJ2-1	TRBD2	TRBV6-4
TGTGCCAGTAGAACCGGGACAGCCAACACCGGGGAGCTGTTTTTT	CASRTGTANTGELFF	-	TRBJ2-2	TRBD1	TRBV19
TGTGCCAGCCAACCGGGACTAGCGGGAGTCTGGAGCACAGATACGCAGTATTTT	CASQPGLAGVWSTDTQYF	-	TRBJ2-3	TRBD2	TRBV5-4
TGCGCCAGCAGCCCCGCTTCAACAGATAGAAACTATGGCTACACCTTC	CASSPASTDRNYGYTF	-	TRBJ1-2	-	TRBV5-1
TGTGCCAGCAGCCGTACAGGCCCTAGCACAGATACGCAGTATTTT	CASSRTGPSTDTQYF	-	TRBJ2-3	-	TRBV7-9
TGTGCCAGCTCACCCCGGACAGGAAGCTCCTACGAGCAGTACTTC	CASSPRTGSSYEQYF	-	TRBJ2-7	TRBD1	TRBV18
TGCGCCAGCCGGCCGGGGAGGGGTGGGGCCTACGAGCAGTACTTC	CASRPGRGGAYEQYF	once	TRBJ2-7	TRBD2	TRBV10-2
TGTGCCAGCAGTTCGACAGGGTCTGGAAACACCATATATTTT	CASSSTGSGNTIYF	-	TRBJ1-3	TRBD1	TRBV6-5
TGTGCCACCAGTGCCTCGACAGGGGCCGGGGAGCTGTTTTTT	CATSASTGAGELFF	once	TRBJ2-2	TRBD1	TRBV24-1
TGCGCCAGCAGCCTGATGCGGGAGGGGGAGCAGTACTTC	CASSLMREGEQYF	many	TRBJ2-7	TRBD2	TRBV4-1
TGCGCCAGCAGGATGGGGGAGGACCAGCCCCAGCATTTT	CASRMGEDQPQHF	once	TRBJ1-5	-	TRBV5-1
TGCAGTGCAGAGTCCTCCTACGAGCAGTACTTC	CSAESSYEQYF	-	TRBJ2-7	-	TRBV20-1
TGTGCCAGTAGTATAGGTTACGCGCTGGCGGGGAACTCTGGGGCCAACGTCCTGACTTTC	CASSIGYALAGNSGANVLTF	-	TRBJ2-6	-	TRBV19
TGTGCCAGCAGTCTCAATAACGGACAGTTCTATAATTCACCCCTCCACTTT	CASSLNNGQFYNSPLHF	-	TRBJ1-6	-	TRBV27
TGTGCCAGCTCCCTTAGACTAGCGTCACCGGGGGGCTCCTACAATGAGCAGTTCTTC	CASSLRLASPGGSYNEQFF	-	TRBJ2-1	TRBD2	TRBV18
TGTGCCAGCAGCGTGACAGGGGGCTCTGGAAACACCATATATTTT	CASSVTGGSGNTIYF	-	TRBJ1-3	TRBD1	TRBV9
TGTGCCAGCAGTTACCGGGACACCCTTGAAGCTTTCTTT	CASSYRDTLEAFF	-	TRBJ1-1	-	TRBV27
TGTGCCAGCAGCGCCCAACAGGGGGGAGAGACCCAGTACTTC	CASSAQQGGETQYF	-	TRBJ2-5	TRBD1	TRBV11-1
TGTGCCAGCAGTTCACCAGGGGGGCCAGATACGCAGTATTTT	CASSSPGGPDTQYF	once	TRBJ2-3	-	TRBV28
TGTGCCAGCAGCTTAGGCCCCGGCTCCTACGAGCAGTACTTC	CASSLGPGSYEQYF	-	TRBJ2-7	-	TRBV11-3
TGTGCCAGCAGCTCCTCAGGCGACGAGCAGTACTTC	CASSSSGDEQYF	-	TRBJ2-7	-	TRBV11-3
TGTGCCAGCAGTGAAGCGCTTCCCGGGGTTCGCACAGATACGCAGTATTTT	CASSEALPGVRTDTQYF	-	TRBJ2-3	-	TRBV6-1
TGTGCCAGCACGACTAGCGGGGGGGCCACCGATGAGCAGTTCTTC	CASTTSGGATDEQFF	-	TRBJ2-1	TRBD2	TRBV6-5
TGTGCCAGCAGCGCCCTAGCGGGAGAACCCAATGAGCAGTTCTTC	CASSALAGEPNEQFF	-	TRBJ2-1	TRBD2	TRBV7-9